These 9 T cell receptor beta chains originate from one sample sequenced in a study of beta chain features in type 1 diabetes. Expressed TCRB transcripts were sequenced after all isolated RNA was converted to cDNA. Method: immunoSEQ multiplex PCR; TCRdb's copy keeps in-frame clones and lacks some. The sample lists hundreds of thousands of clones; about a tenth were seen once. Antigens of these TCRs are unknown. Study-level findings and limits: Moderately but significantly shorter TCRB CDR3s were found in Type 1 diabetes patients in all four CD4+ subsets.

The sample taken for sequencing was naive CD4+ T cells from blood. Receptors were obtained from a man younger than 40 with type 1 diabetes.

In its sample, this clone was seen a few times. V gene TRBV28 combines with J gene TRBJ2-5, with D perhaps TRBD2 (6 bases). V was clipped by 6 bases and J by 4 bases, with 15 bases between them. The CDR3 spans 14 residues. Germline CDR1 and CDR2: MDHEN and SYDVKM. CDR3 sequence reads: CASRKGLSVETQYF. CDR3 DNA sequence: TGTGCCAGCAGGAAGGGACTGTCAGTAGAGACCCAGTACTTC.

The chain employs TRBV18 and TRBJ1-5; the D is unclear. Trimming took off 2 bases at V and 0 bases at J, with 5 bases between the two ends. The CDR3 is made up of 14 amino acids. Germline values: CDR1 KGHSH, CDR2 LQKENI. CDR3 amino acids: CASSPGSSNQPQHF. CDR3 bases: TGTGCCAGCTCACCAGGGAGTAGCAATCAGCCCCAGCATTTT.

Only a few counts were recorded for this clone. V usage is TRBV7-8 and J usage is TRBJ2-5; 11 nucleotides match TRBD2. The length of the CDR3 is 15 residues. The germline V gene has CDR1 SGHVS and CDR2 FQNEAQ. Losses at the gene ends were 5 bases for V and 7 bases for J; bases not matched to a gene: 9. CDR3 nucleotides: TGTGCCAGCAGCAATAGCGGGGGGGCCGTGGGGACCCAGTACTTC. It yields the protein CASSNSGGAVGTQYF.

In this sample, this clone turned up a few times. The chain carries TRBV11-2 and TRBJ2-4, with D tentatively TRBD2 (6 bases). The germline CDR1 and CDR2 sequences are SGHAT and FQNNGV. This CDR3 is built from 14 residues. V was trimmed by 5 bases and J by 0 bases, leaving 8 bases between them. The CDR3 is CASSGGLAKNIQYF. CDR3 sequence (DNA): TGTGCCAGCAGCGGGGGACTAGCCAAAAACATTCAGTACTTC.

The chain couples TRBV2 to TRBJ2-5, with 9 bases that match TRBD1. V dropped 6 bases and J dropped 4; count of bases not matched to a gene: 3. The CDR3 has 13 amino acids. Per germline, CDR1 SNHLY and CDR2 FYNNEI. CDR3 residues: CASSDRGLETQYF. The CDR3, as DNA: TGTGCCAGCAGCGACAGGGGGTTAGAGACCCAGTACTTC.

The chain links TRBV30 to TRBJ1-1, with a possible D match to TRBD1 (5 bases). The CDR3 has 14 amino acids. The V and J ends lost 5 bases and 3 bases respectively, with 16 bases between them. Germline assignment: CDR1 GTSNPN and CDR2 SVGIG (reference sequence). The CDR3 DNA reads TGTGCCTGGGAACGTGGCAGGGAAGACACTGAAGCTTTCTTT. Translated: CAWERGREDTEAFF.

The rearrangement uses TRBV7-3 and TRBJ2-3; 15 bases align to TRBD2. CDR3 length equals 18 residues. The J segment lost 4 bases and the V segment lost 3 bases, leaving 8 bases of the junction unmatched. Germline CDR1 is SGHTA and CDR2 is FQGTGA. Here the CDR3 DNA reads TGTGCCAGCAGCTTTCGTGGACTAGCGGGGGGGCATTCAGATACGCAGTATTTT. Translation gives CASSFRGLAGGHSDTQYF.

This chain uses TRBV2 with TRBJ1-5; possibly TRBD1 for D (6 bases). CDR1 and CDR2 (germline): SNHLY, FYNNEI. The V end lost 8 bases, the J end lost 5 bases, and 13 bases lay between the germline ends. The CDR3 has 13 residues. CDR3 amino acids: CASGYRADQPQHF. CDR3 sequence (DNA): TGTGCCAGCGGGTACAGGGCGGATCAGCCCCAGCATTTT.

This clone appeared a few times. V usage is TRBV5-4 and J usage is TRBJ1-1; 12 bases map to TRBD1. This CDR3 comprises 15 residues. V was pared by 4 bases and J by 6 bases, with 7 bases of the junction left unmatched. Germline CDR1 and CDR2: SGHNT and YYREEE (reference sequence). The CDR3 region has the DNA TGTGCCAGCAGCAACCGGGACAGGGGGCATGCTGAAGCTTTCTTT. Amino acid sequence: CASSNRDRGHAEAFF. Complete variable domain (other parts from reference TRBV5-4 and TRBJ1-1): ETGVTQSPTHLIKTRGQQVTLRCSSQSGHNTVSWYQQALGQGPQFIFQYYREEENGRGNFPPRFSGLQFPNYSSELNVNALELDDSALYLCASSNRDRGHAEAFFGQGTRLTVV.